Below, 15 T cell receptor beta chains from the same sample are listed, as sequenced in a study of blood T cells in healthy people across ages. The authors ran a second PCR of roughly 6 to 12 cycles using a sample-barcoded 5' primer and a J-beta primer mix. A single record per CDR3 protein comes from TCRdb applying MiXCR to the 5' RACE reads. The sample yields fewer than 2,000,000 distinct CDR3 sequences, about two fifths seen once. The sequenced material came from blood. These receptors were taken from a human donor in good health.

A few counts support this clonotype. The chain is built from TRBV20-1 and TRBJ2-7; 10 nucleotides line up with TRBD1. Trimming took 6 bases from V and 5 from J; bases not matched to a gene: 10. The germline CDR1 and CDR2 sequences are DFQATT and SNEGSKA (reference sequence). This CDR3 has 14 residues. CDR3 amino acids: CSANPRDRGDEQYF. CDR3 in DNA: TGCAGTGCCAATCCCCGGGACAGGGGCGACGAGCAGTACTTC.

The chain links TRBV12-3 or TRBV12-4 to TRBJ2-5; maybe TRBD1 (5 bases). V gave up 3 bases and J gave up 4 bases, with 12 bases separating them. The CDR3 contains 14 residues. The CDR3 here is CASSFSTVRETQYF. CDR3 DNA: TGTGCCAGCAGTTTTTCGACAGTCCGAGAGACCCAGTACTTC.

This clonotype was seen ten or more times. The V gene is TRBV4-3, the J gene TRBJ2-7, with no clear D. The length of the CDR3 is 15 residues. Trimming shortened V by 2 bases and J by 0 bases, and 11 bases separated the two germline ends. Germline V gene sequence: CDR1 LGHNA, CDR2 YSLEER. The CDR3, as DNA: TGCGCCAGCAGCCAACGACCGGTCGACTCCTACGAGCAGTACTTC. Translation: CASSQRPVDSYEQYF.

This clonotype was picked up a small number of times. The chain couples TRBV6-5 to TRBJ2-7; TRBD1 is a possible D gene (5 bases). The CDR3 spans 15 residues. In germline, CDR1 is MNHEY, CDR2 SVGAGI. V lost 0 bases, J lost 3 bases, and 12 bases lay in between. The CDR3 region is CASSYSQGSGYEQYF. The CDR3 DNA follows: TGTGCCAGCAGTTACTCTCAGGGTTCGGGCTACGAGCAGTACTTC.

This clonotype occurred once. This rearrangement joins TRBV27 to TRBJ1-5; D is perhaps TRBD1 (5 bases). Looked up from germline, CDR1 is MNHEY and CDR2 is SMNVEV (reference sequence). CDR3 length: 15 residues. V was trimmed by 6 bases and J by 4 bases, leaving 16 bases between them. The CDR3 nucleotides read TGTGCCAGCAGCACCGGGACTCATCGAAATCAGCCCCAGCATTTT. Residues: CASSTGTHRNQPQHF.

The V and J genes are TRBV28 and TRBJ2-3; unclear D gene. This CDR3 is built from 15 residues. Germline CDR1 and CDR2: MDHEN and SYDVKM. Deletions cut 8 bases from V and 2 bases from J, with 17 bases between. The CDR3 region has the DNA TGTGCCAGCTCGCCCAGACCTAGAGCCACAGATACGCAGTATTTT. This gives the protein CASSPRPRATDTQYF. Supplemented by reference TRBV28 and TRBJ2-3, the full variable domain reads DVKVTQSSRYLVKRTGEKVFLECVQDMDHENMFWYRQDPGLGLRLIYFSYDVKMKEKGDIPEGYSVSREKKERFSLILESASTNQTSMYLCASSPRPRATDTQYFGPGTRLTVL.

V and J are TRBV6-1 and TRBJ2-3, with 9 bases that match TRBD1. This CDR3 spans 16 amino acids. Germline CDR1 is MNHNS and CDR2 is SASEGT. With V trimmed by 6 bases and J by 2 bases, 9 bases remained unmatched. The CDR3 spells CASSATRTGVTDTQYF. In nucleotides, the CDR3 is TGTGCCAGCAGCGCGACCAGGACAGGGGTCACAGATACGCAGTATTTT.

In the case of this clonotype: A much larger clone sits a single nucleotide away, making a read error possible. This chain connects TRBV7-2 to TRBJ2-5; no clear D. Germline V CDR1 and CDR2: SGHTA, FQGNSA. The CDR3 covers 13 residues. The V end lost 8 bases, the J end lost 11 bases, and 21 bases lay between the germline ends. The CDR3 region is CASAVSAYNEQYF. In nucleotides, the CDR3 is TGTGCCAGCGCAGTTTCAGCGTACAATGAGCAGTACTTC.

This clonotype was seen a few times. V and J are TRBV27 and TRBJ2-4, with 10 bases that match TRBD2. The germline V gene has CDR1 MNHEY and CDR2 SMNVEV (reference sequence). This CDR3 has 14 amino acids. Unmatched junction bases numbered 3, after V lost 5 bases and J lost 5 bases. CDR3 nucleotides: TGTGCCAGCAGTCTAGCGGGGGTGGAAAACATTCAGTACTTC. It yields the protein CASSLAGVENIQYF.

This clonotype was seen a handful of times. Here the CDR3 reads CASRAPMDREGTYSGANVLTF. The CDR3 DNA is TGTGCCAGCAGGGCTCCAATGGACAGGGAGGGCACATACTCTGGGGCCAACGTCCTGACTTTC. The gene calls are TRBV7-6 and TRBJ2-6, with D perhaps TRBD1 (8 bases). Looked up from germline, CDR1 is SGHVS and CDR2 is FNYEAQ. The CDR3 length is 21 residues. Trimming shortened V by 6 bases and J by 0 bases, and 27 bases separated the two germline ends.

There are a few counts of this clonotype. J is TRBJ2-7 and V is TRBV5-1; 7 bases map to TRBD1. The CDR3 extends over 15 amino acids. Germline V gene sequence: CDR1 SGHRS, CDR2 YFSETQ. The V segment lost 2 bases and the J segment 0 bases; nucleotides outside the gene matches: 5. CDR3 loop: CASSFGQVYSYEQYF. CDR3 DNA: TGCGCCAGCAGCTTCGGACAGGTTTACTCCTACGAGCAGTACTTC.

V and J are TRBV6-6 and TRBJ2-3; possibly TRBD2 for D (6 bases). The CDR3 is 16 residues long. CDR1 and CDR2 from the germline V gene are MNHNY and SVGAGI (reference sequence). The ends were cut back, 0 bases at V and 2 bases at J, with 12 bases in the middle. As DNA, the CDR3 is TGTGCCAGCAGTTACTCCCGGGACTTATACACAGATACGCAGTATTTT. Its translation is CASSYSRDLYTDTQYF.

This rearrangement joins TRBV18 to TRBJ1-2; 7 bases agree with TRBD1. Germline V gene sequence: CDR1 KGHSH, CDR2 LQKENI. The CDR3 spans 14 residues. With 3 bases clipped from V and 5 bases from J, the junction kept 6 bases outside the gene matches. The CDR3 region is CASSPTGKEYGYTF. CDR3 bases: TGTGCCAGCTCACCGACAGGGAAAGAGTATGGCTACACCTTC.

The V gene is TRBV12-3 or TRBV12-4, the J gene TRBJ1-3; D gene ambiguous. The CDR3 spans 12 residues. V lost 5 bases and J lost 4, with 6 bases in between. The CDR3 here is CASSGVGNTIYF. CDR3 coding DNA: TGTGCCAGCAGTGGGGTGGGAAACACCATATATTTT.

Comment on this clonotype: One end of the junction varies from germline; a read error may be responsible. The chain combines TRBV25-1 with TRBJ2-5, with D tentatively TRBD1 (6 bases). The length of the CDR3 is 15 residues. Looked up from germline, CDR1 is MGHDK and CDR2 is SYGVNS. DNA for the CDR3: TGTGCCAGCAGCGAATTATTGGGGGCCCAAGAGACCCAGTACTTC. Protein: CASSELLGAQETQYF.